These T cell receptor beta chains were read from a single sample in a study of T-cell reconstitution after alpha-beta-depleted transplantation in children. Each CDR3 protein gets one entry after TCRdb re-called the PCR reads with MiXCR. The repertoire includes around 960,000 distinct CDR3 sequences, less than 30% of them detected once, and roughly 31% sits in the top ten. Sample: PBMCs, mostly from graft donor cells, taken 360 days after TCRalphabeta/CD19-depleted stem cell transplant. These receptor sequences come from a boy in the first two years of life who had a stem cell transplant for SCID, so the T cells may come from the graft donor. The conserved cysteine and the conserved F or W are not part of the CDR3 here.

v_call,j_call,cdr3_aa
TRBV5-1,TRBJ2-3,ASSFGMWNRPDTQY
TRBV9,TRBJ1-4,ASSPYGGVDLF
TRBV7-2,TRBJ2-5,ASSLAGGGGLSQETQY
TRBV6-5,TRBJ2-1,ASSRGSASGSSYNEQF
TRBV7-9,TRBJ2-7,ASSLDRVTYEQY
TRBV12-3/TRBV12-4,TRBJ1-5,ASGPTIGPQH
TRBV7-2,TRBJ1-6,ASSTYGGSNSPLH
TRBV4-1,TRBJ2-7,ASSHRQGYEQY
TRBV11-2,TRBJ1-4,ASSRPGTGPEKLF
TRBV20-1,TRBJ2-3,SARELAVTQY
TRBV18,TRBJ2-7,ASSPIRTGFSSYEQY
TRBV15,TRBJ1-2,ATSRGSGLYGYT
TRBV4-1,TRBJ2-5,ASSSHGPGQETQY
TRBV28,TRBJ2-3,ASKRGGRDTQY
TRBV20-1,TRBJ1-1,SASGRTGLSSTEAF
TRBV7-8,TRBJ1-1,ASSFPGSGTEAF
TRBV4-2,TRBJ2-1,ASSQDLLAGEQF
TRBV12-3/TRBV12-4,TRBJ2-2,ASSWAQGLNPGELF
TRBV3-1,TRBJ1-1,ASSQWGFVAEAF
TRBV12-3/TRBV12-4,TRBJ1-1,ASRRQVNTEAF
TRBV6-1,TRBJ2-7,ASSGVTDYLFYEQY
TRBV5-6,TRBJ2-5,ASSWLLAGEVETQY
TRBV20-1,TRBJ1-2,SALPLQGKRYGYT
TRBV5-1,TRBJ2-7,ASSLTGVVDEQY
TRBV3-1,TRBJ2-7,ASSQGTGQTLYEQY
TRBV11-1,TRBJ2-3,ASSPGLAGGLVADTQY
TRBV20-1,TRBJ2-3,SAPRGLEGDTQY
TRBV20-1,TRBJ2-7,SSETGGYEQY